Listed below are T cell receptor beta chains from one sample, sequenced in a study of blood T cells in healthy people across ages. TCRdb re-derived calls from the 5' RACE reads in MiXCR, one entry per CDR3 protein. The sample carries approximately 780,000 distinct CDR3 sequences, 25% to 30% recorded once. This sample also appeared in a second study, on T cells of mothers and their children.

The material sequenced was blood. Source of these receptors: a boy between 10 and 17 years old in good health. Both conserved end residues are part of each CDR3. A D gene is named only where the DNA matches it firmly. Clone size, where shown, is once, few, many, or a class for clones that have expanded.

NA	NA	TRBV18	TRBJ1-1	CASSPRDGAFF	TGTGCCAGCTCACCACGGGACGGCGCTTTCTTT
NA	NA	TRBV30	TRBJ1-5	CAWSVSPGQPQHF	TGTGCCTGGAGTGTAAGTCCCGGTCAGCCCCAGCATTTT
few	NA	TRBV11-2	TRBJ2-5	CASTLGRGLQETQYF	TGTGCCAGCACCTTAGGGCGGGGTCTGCAAGAGACCCAGTACTTC
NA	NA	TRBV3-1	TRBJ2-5	CASSQDQIAQYF	TGTGCCAGCAGCCAAGATCAGATTGCCCAGTACTTC
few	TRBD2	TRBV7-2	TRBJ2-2	CASSLTSGGRGGELFF	TGTGCCAGCAGCTTAACTAGCGGGGGCCGGGGCGGGGAGCTGTTTTTT
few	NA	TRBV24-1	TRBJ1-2	CATSEATGRYTF	TGTGCCACCAGTGAAGCGACAGGTCGCTACACCTTC
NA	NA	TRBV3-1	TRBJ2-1	CASSHWGNEQFF	TGTGCCAGCAGCCATTGGGGGAATGAGCAGTTCTTC
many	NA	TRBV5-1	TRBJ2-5	CASHLGRRGQETQYF	TGCGCCAGCCACCTAGGCCGGAGGGGGCAAGAGACCCAGTACTTC
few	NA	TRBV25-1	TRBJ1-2	CASSEFPNYGYTF	TGTGCCAGCAGTGAATTTCCTAACTATGGCTACACCTTC
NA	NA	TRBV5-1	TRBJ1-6	CASSVGTSRANSPLHF	TGCGCCAGCAGCGTCGGGACTTCAAGGGCTAATTCACCCCTCCACTTT
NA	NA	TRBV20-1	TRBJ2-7	CSARDQHGTAGRGWSYEQYF	TGCAGTGCTAGAGACCAACACGGGACAGCGGGACGCGGGTGGTCCTACGAGCAGTACTTC